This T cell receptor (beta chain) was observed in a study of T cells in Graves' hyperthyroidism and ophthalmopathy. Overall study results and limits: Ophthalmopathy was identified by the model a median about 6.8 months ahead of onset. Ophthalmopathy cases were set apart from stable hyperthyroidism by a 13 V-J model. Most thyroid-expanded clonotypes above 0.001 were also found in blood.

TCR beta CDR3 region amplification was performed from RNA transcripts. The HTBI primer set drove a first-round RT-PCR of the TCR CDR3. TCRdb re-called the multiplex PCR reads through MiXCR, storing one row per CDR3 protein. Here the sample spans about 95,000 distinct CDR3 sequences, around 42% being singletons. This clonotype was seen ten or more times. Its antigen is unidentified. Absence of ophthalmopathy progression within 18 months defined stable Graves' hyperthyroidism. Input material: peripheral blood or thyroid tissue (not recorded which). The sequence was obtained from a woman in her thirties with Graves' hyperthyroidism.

This chain's CDR3 is CASSPRYWEANYGYTF. CDR3 bases: TGTGCCAGCAGTCCCCGGTATTGGGAAGCTAACTATGGCTACACCTTC. The chain recombines TRBV28 with TRBJ1-2; no clear D. Germline V gene data show CDR1 as MDHEN and CDR2 as SYDVKM. The V end lost 5 bases, the J end lost 0 bases, and 16 bases lay between the germline ends. CDR3 length: 16 amino acids.